This note documents a single T cell receptor beta chain sequence. Time point here: persistent/refractory GD, antithyroid drugs over 5 years with positive TRAb. Construction of the TCR library relied on RNA isolated from PBMCs. This record belongs to a study of regulatory T cells in long-lasting Graves disease. This CDR3 has 14 residues. The V end was cut by 5 bases, the J end by 5 bases, with 15 bases between. iRepertoire HTBI primers and Arm-PCR of CDR3 regions built TCR beta libraries. One entry per CDR3 protein, called by TCRdb with MiXCR from the multiplex PCR reads. The sample yields 310,000 or so distinct CDR3 sequences, 20% to 25% seen once.

This clonotype was sampled from a female donor with Graves disease. The source material was peripheral blood mononuclear cells (PBMCs), sampled when the disease was refractory, from a patient treated with antithyroid drugs. The chain is built from TRBV12-3 or TRBV12-4 and TRBJ1-1; D might be TRBD1 (5 bases). CDR3 DNA sequence: TGTGCCAGCAGTACGGGAGAGGGGCCAACTGAAGCTTTCTTT. It codes for CASSTGEGPTEAFF.